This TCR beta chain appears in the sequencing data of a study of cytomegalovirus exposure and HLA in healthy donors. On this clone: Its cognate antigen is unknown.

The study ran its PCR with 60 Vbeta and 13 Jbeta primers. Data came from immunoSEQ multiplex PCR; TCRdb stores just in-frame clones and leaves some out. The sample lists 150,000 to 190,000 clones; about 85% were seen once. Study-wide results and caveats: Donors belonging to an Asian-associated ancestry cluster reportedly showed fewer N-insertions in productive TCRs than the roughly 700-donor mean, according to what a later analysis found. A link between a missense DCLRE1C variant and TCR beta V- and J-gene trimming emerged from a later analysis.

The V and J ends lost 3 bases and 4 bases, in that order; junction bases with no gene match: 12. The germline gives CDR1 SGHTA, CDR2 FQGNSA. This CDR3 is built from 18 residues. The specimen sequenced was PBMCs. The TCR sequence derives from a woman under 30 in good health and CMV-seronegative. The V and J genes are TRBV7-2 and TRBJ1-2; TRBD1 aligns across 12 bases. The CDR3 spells CASSLPKKGQGAGYGYTF. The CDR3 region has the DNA TGTGCCAGCAGCTTGCCAAAGAAGGGACAGGGGGCGGGCTATGGCTACACCTTC.